What follows are 2 T cell receptor beta chains derived from one specimen sequenced in a study of T cell repertoires in cytomegalovirus infection. Antigens of these TCRs are unknown. TCRdb reanalysed the reads using MiXCR and keeps one entry per CDR3 protein. The sample gives 300,000 to 400,000 distinct CDR3 sequences, 20% to 25% of which show up once; 10% to 15% is in the top ten. Sequencing was performed on cultured PBMCs, taken from culture after CMV antigen stimulation. The receptors originated from a human donor in good health (CMV status not recorded). Some clones in this sample may be carry-over from other donors' samples.

The rearrangement links TRBV20-1 to TRBJ1-6; 8 nucleotides agree with TRBD1. The trim removed 0 bases at V and 7 bases at J, leaving 11 bases unmatched. The CDR3 runs to 17 residues. Germline assignment: CDR1 DFQATT and CDR2 SNEGSKA (reference sequence). The CDR3 reads CSARDLGQGAVNSPLHF. CDR3 DNA: TGCAGTGCTAGAGATCTAGGGCAGGGGGCGGTGAATTCACCCCTCCACTTT.

This chain uses TRBV7-9 with TRBJ1-1; TRBD1 matches 7 bases. CDR3 size: 16 residues. In germline, CDR1 is SEHNR, CDR2 FQNEAQ (reference sequence). V trimming: 7 bases; J trimming: 0 bases; junction bases outside the gene matches: 11. The CDR3 reads CASKFRQGFMNTEAFF. CDR3 DNA: TGTGCCAGCAAGTTCCGACAGGGCTTCATGAACACTGAAGCTTTCTTT.